These 25 T cell receptor beta chains originate from one sample sequenced in a study of blood T cell repertoires in COVID-19 (dated by TCRdb to 2020 to 2021). Libraries were built with the immunoSEQ multiplex PCR assay. In its TCRdb copy, this immuneACCESS table keeps in-frame sequences only and misses some clones. Where compared with another copy, unresolved V genes explain less than half of these, and the others have no known cause. The sample records 150,000 to 180,000 clones, roughly 80% of which are singletons. Roughly 1.5% of the sample is taken by the ten largest. Sequenced input: peripheral blood. The receptor set was obtained from a man at least 80 years old with acute or convalescent COVID-19.

V and J are TRBV4-1 and TRBJ2-7; tentatively, D is TRBD1 (5 bases). Per germline, CDR1 MGHRA and CDR2 YSYEKL. V was trimmed by 0 bases and J by 6 bases, leaving 9 bases between them. This CDR3 is built from 13 residues. The CDR3 DNA follows: TGCGCCAGCAGCCAAGAGTCTGGGGCCGAGCAGTACGTC. It codes for CASSQESGAEQYV.

This clone qualifies as medium-sized. This chain uses TRBV19 with TRBJ1-5; the D is unclear. Deletions cut 5 bases from V and 4 bases from J, with 15 bases between. Looked up from germline, CDR1 is LNHDA and CDR2 is SQIVND (reference sequence). The CDR3 spans 15 residues. The CDR3 DNA is TGTGCCAGTAGTGCCTCCTCGGGTCCAAATCAGCCCCAGCATTTT. Its protein product is CASSASSGPNQPQHF.

The J gene is TRBJ1-5, the V gene TRBV7-9, with 8 nucleotides matching TRBD1. From germline, CDR1 is SEHNR and CDR2 FQNEAQ (reference sequence). The CDR3 spans 14 residues. Trimming removed 0 bases from V and 10 bases from J; junction bases left unmatched: 5. CDR3 loop: CASSLAPGGEPQHF. DNA for the CDR3: TGTGCCAGCAGCTTAGCTCCAGGGGGCGAACCCCAGCATTTT.

This chain connects TRBV12-1 to TRBJ2-7; TRBD1 is the table's D call and was not checked against the DNA. TRBV12-1 is an annotated pseudogene. This CDR3 is built from 16 residues. The CDR3 DNA sequence: TGTGCCAGCAGCTTCCCGGGGGACAGGGGATCCTACGAGCAGTACGTC. The encoded protein is CASSFPGDRGSYEQYV.

The chain employs TRBV28 and TRBJ2-7; perhaps TRBD1 as D (7 bases). Looked up from germline, CDR1 is MDHEN and CDR2 is SYDVKM. The CDR3 sequence is 14 residues long. Trimming removed 5 bases at V and 7 bases at J, with 18 bases between. CDR3 bases: TGTGCCAGCAGTGGCGGAGGGACAGTGGAAGAGCAGTACGTC. Encoded protein: CASSGGGTVEEQYV.

V gene TRBV9 combines with J gene TRBJ1-3; TRBD1 is a possible D gene (6 bases). V was shortened by 3 bases and J by 4 bases, with 14 bases between the two germline ends. CDR1 and CDR2 from the germline V gene are SGDLS and YYNGEE. The CDR3 is 15 residues long. The CDR3 sequence is CASSAQGQPGNTIYF. The CDR3 bases are TGTGCCAGCAGCGCACAGGGCCAGCCGGGAAACACCATATATTTT.

This clone was observed a single time. The rearrangement uses TRBV3-1 (or the pseudogene TRBV3-2) and TRBJ2-3; TRBD1 matches at 7 bases. The germline V gene has CDR1 LGHDT and CDR2 YNNKEL (reference sequence). This CDR3 has 17 amino acids. The junction had 9 bases not matched to a gene; V was cut back by 0 bases and J by 3 bases. In nucleotides, the CDR3 is TGTGCCAGCAGCCAAGATCCGGGACAGAGAAGAACAGATACGCAGTATTTT. Protein sequence: CASSQDPGQRRTDTQYF.

The genes are TRBV27 and TRBJ2-1; 7 nucleotides align to TRBD2. The V segment lost 5 bases and the J segment 5 bases; nucleotides outside the gene matches: 6. Germline V gene data show CDR1 as MNHEY and CDR2 as SMNVEV (reference sequence). This CDR3 spans 14 amino acids. The chain's CDR3 is CASSPRSGNNEQFF. CDR3 bases: TGTGCCAGCAGTCCCCGGAGCGGGAACAATGAGCAGTTCTTC.

This chain uses TRBV15 with TRBJ1-1; D unresolved. Trimming shortened V by 2 bases and J by 1 base, and 8 bases separated the two germline ends. Germline CDR1 is LNHNV and CDR2 is YYDKDF (reference sequence). The CDR3 has 14 amino acids. The CDR3 coding sequence is TGTGCCACCAGCAGACCTGCGGGGAACACTGAAGCTTTCTTT. Translating gives CATSRPAGNTEAFF.

The chain is built from TRBV6-5 and TRBJ2-1; 10 nucleotides align to TRBD1. This CDR3 region has 16 residues. After removal of 2 bases from V and 4 bases from J, the junction contained 5 bases not matched to a gene. CDR1 and CDR2 from the germline V gene are MNHEY and SVGAGI. The CDR3 region has the DNA TGTGCCAGCAGTTACGGGGACAGGGGCCAATACAATGAGCAGTTCTTC. Translation gives CASSYGDRGQYNEQFF.

The chain joins TRBV29-1 to TRBJ1-4; D not resolved. This CDR3 has 11 amino acids. Per germline, CDR1 SQVTM and CDR2 ANQGSEA. Deletions cut 5 bases from V and 7 bases from J, with 8 bases between. The CDR3 loop is CSVSRSEKLFF. As DNA, the CDR3 is TGCAGCGTTAGCCGAAGTGAAAAACTGTTTTTT.

V is TRBV23-1 and J is TRBJ1-2; tentatively, D is TRBD1 (6 bases). TRBV23-1 carries the ORF label, with uncertain function. Between the trimmed V and J ends, which lost 2 bases and 2 bases, there was a span of 9 bases. This CDR3 is 14 amino acids long. CDR3: CASSQQGMNYGYTF. The CDR3 DNA is TGCGCCAGCAGTCAACAGGGGATGAACTATGGCTACACCTTC.

The J gene is TRBJ1-4, the V gene TRBV25-1; no clear D gene. Trimming pared 4 bases from V and 2 bases from J, leaving 11 bases between. The germline gives CDR1 MGHDK, CDR2 SYGVNS. This CDR3 spans 15 amino acids. CDR3 amino acids: CASSAMVATNEKLFF. The CDR3 region has the DNA TGTGCCAGCAGTGCGATGGTAGCGACTAATGAAAAACTGTTTTTT.

The J gene is TRBJ1-5, the V gene TRBV2; possibly TRBD1 for D (5 bases). Germline CDR1 SNHLY, CDR2 FYNNEI. V dropped 7 bases and J dropped 5 bases, with 12 bases sitting between them. The CDR3 spans 13 residues. Here the CDR3 DNA reads TGTGCCAGCAAGGGGAACCGGGATCAGCCCCAGCATTTT. It specifies CASKGNRDQPQHF.

This clone was picked up a small number of times. The rearrangement joins TRBV6-5 to TRBJ1-1; 7 bases are a match to TRBD1. This CDR3 is 12 amino acids long. CDR1 is MNHEY and CDR2 is SVGAGI in the germline V gene. V shed 2 bases and J 10 bases; nucleotides not matched to a gene: 4. The CDR3 here is CASSYRQGVAFF. The CDR3 DNA reads as TGTGCCAGCAGTTACCGACAGGGAGTAGCTTTCTTT.

This chain links TRBV27 with TRBJ2-7; TRBD1 is a possible D gene (6 bases). V was trimmed by 7 bases and J by 3 bases, leaving 19 bases between them. This CDR3 comprises 15 residues. Germline CDR1 MNHEY, CDR2 SMNVEV (reference sequence). As DNA, the CDR3 is TGTGCCAGCAATCCCAGGGGACCCCCCGACTACGAGCAGTACGTC. Translating it yields CASNPRGPPDYEQYV.

This clone has just one count. The chain combines TRBV24-1 with TRBJ1-4, with a possible D match to TRBD1 (6 bases). CDR3 length: 15 amino acids. Trimming cost V 4 bases and J 4 bases, with 12 bases left between them. The germline CDR1 and CDR2 sequences are KGHDR and SFDVKD. DNA of the CDR3: TGTGCCACCAGTGACAGGACAGAATTTAATGAAAAACTGTTTTTT. Protein: CATSDRTEFNEKLFF.

The genes are TRBV9 and TRBJ2-5; maybe TRBD2 (5 bases). V was trimmed by 0 bases and J by 2 bases, leaving 11 bases between them. The CDR3 is 15 amino acids. Looked up from germline, CDR1 is SGDLS and CDR2 is YYNGEE. The CDR3 protein is CASSVGTLTQETQYF. As DNA, the CDR3 is TGTGCCAGCAGCGTAGGGACTTTGACTCAAGAGACCCAGTACTTC.

On this clone itself: Other DNA sequences from this sample encode an identical CDR3 as well. The chain carries TRBV2 and TRBJ2-7, with no clear D. The CDR3 spans 12 residues. Germline V CDR1 and CDR2: SNHLY, FYNNEI. V was pared by 2 bases and J by 4 bases, with 6 bases between. CDR3: CASSESLYEQYV. DNA of the CDR3: TGTGCCAGCAGTGAAAGCCTTTACGAGCAGTACGTC.

The chain links TRBV6-6 to TRBJ2-7; 7 bases map to TRBD1. The CDR3 loop spans 14 amino acids. In germline, CDR1 is MNHNY, CDR2 SVGAGI (reference sequence). V lost 4 bases, J lost 4 bases, and 7 bases stayed unmatched. CDR3 protein: CASSSRAQGYEQYV. The CDR3, as DNA: TGTGCCAGCAGTTCCCGTGCACAGGGGTACGAGCAGTACGTC.

V usage is TRBV5-4 and J usage is TRBJ2-3; maybe TRBD2 (6 bases). The V end was cut by 6 bases, the J end by 0 bases, with 14 bases between. Germline CDR1 reads SGHNT; CDR2 reads YYREEE (reference sequence). The CDR3 is 15 residues long. In DNA form, the CDR3 reads TGTGCCAGCACCGTAGGGGCGGGGAGCACAGATACGCAGTATTTT. Its protein is CASTVGAGSTDTQYF.

The chain is built from TRBV6-2 or TRBV6-3 and TRBJ1-1, with D possibly matching TRBD1 (5 bases). CDR1 MNHEY and CDR2 SVGEGT come from the germline V gene. V was pared by 3 bases and J by 1 base, with 6 bases between. This CDR3 has 13 residues. This chain's CDR3 is CASSYTGNTEAFF. CDR3 coding DNA: TGTGCCAGCAGTTATACAGGGAACACTGAAGCTTTCTTT.

In the case of this clone: The junction does not match germline at one end; this may be a read error. The rearrangement joins TRBV29-1 to TRBJ1-1; D is unresolved. CDR3 length: 10 residues. Germline CDR1 is SQVTM and CDR2 is ANQGSEA. The CDR3 coding sequence is TGCAGCGTGAGGAACGCTGAAGCTTTCTTT. This sequence encodes CSVRNAEAFF.

This clone has just a few counts. The chain recombines TRBV12-5 with TRBJ2-3; TRBD2 is a possible D gene (6 bases). Per the germline V gene, CDR1 is LGHNT and CDR2 is FRNRAP. V was pared by 0 bases and J by 4 bases, with 14 bases between. CDR3 length: 16 residues. CDR3 coding DNA: TGTGCTAGTGGTTTGGTACTGGGGGGTCCAGCAGATACGCAGTATTTT. Translation: CASGLVLGGPADTQYF.

The chain employs TRBV12-5 and TRBJ2-3; D ambiguous. The CDR3 is made up of 14 amino acids. Germline V gene data show CDR1 as LGHNT and CDR2 as FRNRAP. Trimming shortened V by 2 bases and J by 1 base, and 7 bases separated the two germline ends. CDR3 protein: CASGLSPGTDTQYF. The CDR3 nucleotides read TGTGCTAGTGGTTTGAGCCCGGGCACAGATACGCAGTATTTT.